This TCR beta chain was observed in a study of blood T cell repertoires in COVID-19. At the level of the study: The United States, Italy and Spain were the sources of the acute and convalescent COVID-19 samples. In each case, the material was cDNA or gDNA derived from T cells, B-cell-depleted T cells, or PBMCs.

Under the authors' procedure: Reference gene primer amplification in the assay estimated nucleated cell counts. Profiling relied on immunoSEQ multiplex PCR, and the TCRdb table lists in-frame clones only, not all of them. V and J calls plus clone size are reproduced from that table; the DNA served to infer D and trimming. Here the sample spans a few hundred thousand clones, roughly 87% being singletons. Germline loops: CDR1 SGHNT, CDR2 YYREEE (reference sequence). This CDR3 contains 15 residues. With 1 base removed from V and 9 bases from J, the gap between germline ends came to 17 bases. The receptor was derived from a man between 18 and 29 years old with active or convalescent COVID-19. This rearrangement joins TRBV5-4 to TRBJ2-1; D perhaps matches TRBD2 (7 bases). The sequenced material came from peripheral blood. The CDR3 DNA follows: TGTGCCAGCAGCTTGACGTGGGGGGGCCCCCCTGAGCAGTTCTTC. Residues: CASSLTWGGPPEQFF.